The 8 T cell receptor beta chains below were found in one sample sequenced in a study of T cells expressing NK-cell markers. TCRdb re-called the 5' RACE reads and gives one entry per CDR3 protein, without DNA. This table lists about 190,000 distinct CDR3 sequences. Sequencing used blood T cells: a sorted CD56 or NKG2C T cell subset, CD4+ or CD8+ T cells, or bulk PBMC T cells (not recorded which). These receptors were taken from a man aged 18 to 69 in good health.

The chain couples TRBV5-1 to TRBJ1-6; there is no DNA to check the TCRdb D call of TRBD1. The CDR3 totals 16 residues. In germline, CDR1 is SGHRS, CDR2 YFSETQ. The CDR3 loop is CASSSDRDSYNSPLHF.

This sequence joins TRBV20-1 and TRBJ1-2. CDR3 length: 14 residues. In germline, CDR1 is DFQATT, CDR2 SNEGSKA (reference sequence). The CDR3 is CSASTRVEDYGYTF.

V usage is TRBV20-1 and J usage is TRBJ2-5; no DNA is available, so the TRBD2 call from TCRdb remains unchecked. The CDR3 covers 16 residues. Germline V gene sequence: CDR1 DFQATT, CDR2 SNEGSKA (reference sequence). The CDR3 reads CSARDLTESPRETQYF.

The chain links TRBV6-4 to TRBJ2-1; no DNA is available, so the TRBD1 call from TCRdb remains unchecked. Germline loops: CDR1 MRHNA, CDR2 SNTAGT. The CDR3 sequence is 16 residues long. This CDR3 is CASSDSGGSSYNEQFF.

J is TRBJ1-5 and V is TRBV20-1; the TCRdb D gene call, TRBD1, has no DNA to confirm it. This CDR3 contains 15 residues. The germline V gene has CDR1 DFQATT and CDR2 SNEGSKA (reference sequence). CDR3 sequence reads: CSAAKDRGPNQPQHF.

This rearrangement joins TRBV7-7 to TRBJ2-1. The CDR3 runs to 14 residues. Germline values: CDR1 SSHAT, CDR2 FNYEAQ (reference sequence). The CDR3 loop is CASSLYGQNNEQFF. Filled out from reference TRBV7-7 and TRBJ2-1, the complete variable domain reads GAGVSQSPRYKVTKRGQDVTLRCDPISSHATLYWYQQALGQGPEFLTYFNYEAQPDKSGLPSDRFSAERPEGSISTLTIQRTEQRDSAMYRCASSLYGQNNEQFFGPGTRLTVL.

V usage is TRBV19 and J usage is TRBJ2-7. The CDR3 has 16 residues. Germline-derived CDR1 and CDR2 are LNHDA and SQIVND (reference sequence). CDR3 amino acids: CASSEKVREVSYEQYF.

J is TRBJ1-2 and V is TRBV12-3 or TRBV12-4. The CDR3 consists of 14 residues. Here the CDR3 reads CASSLFQENYGYTF.